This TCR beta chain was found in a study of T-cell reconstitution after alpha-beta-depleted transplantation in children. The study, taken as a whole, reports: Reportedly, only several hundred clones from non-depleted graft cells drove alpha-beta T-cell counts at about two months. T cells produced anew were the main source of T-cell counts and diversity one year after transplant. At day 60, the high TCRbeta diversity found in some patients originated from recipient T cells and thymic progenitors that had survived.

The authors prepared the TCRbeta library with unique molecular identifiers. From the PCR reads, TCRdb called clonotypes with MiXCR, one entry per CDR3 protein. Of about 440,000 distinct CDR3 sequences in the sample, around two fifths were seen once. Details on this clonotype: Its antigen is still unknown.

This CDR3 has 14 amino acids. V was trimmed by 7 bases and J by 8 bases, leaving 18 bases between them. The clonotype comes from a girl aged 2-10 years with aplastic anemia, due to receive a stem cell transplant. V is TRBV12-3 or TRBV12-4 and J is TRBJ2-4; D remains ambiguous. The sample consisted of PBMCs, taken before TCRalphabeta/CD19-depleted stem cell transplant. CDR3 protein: CASKPDGVVHIQYF. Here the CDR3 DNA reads TGTGCCAGCAAACCCGACGGCGTGGTACACATTCAGTACTTC.